This TCR beta chain is drawn from a study of hypomethylating agent response in myelodysplastic syndrome (dated by TCRdb to the early 2020s). Background for the entire study: The hypomethylating agent given was azacitidine in about 70% of the 11 patients and decitabine in 3 of 11 patients. Of the myelodysplastic syndrome patients in the cohort, some ten were male and 2 were female. A mean patient age of around 70 +/- 6 years was recorded, and a diploid cytogenetic profile was observed most commonly. The most frequent mutation was TET2, found in 5 of 11 patients. Roughly five patients did not respond, whereas about 6 responded with either complete response or hematologic improvement. Complete response or hematologic improvement counted as response, and patients meeting neither criterion were classed as non-responders.

Its CDR3 holds 21 amino acids, cysteine through phenylalanine. Of all the DNA, just the CDR3 is kept, 63 bases in frame from base 1. With respect to this clone: What antigen it recognizes has not been identified. Nothing much larger sits one base from this clone, and base qualities are not available.

Bulk bone marrow was analyzed without sorting T-cell subsets. Immunosequencing of the TCR beta CDR3 regions was performed on bone marrow from approximately eleven myelodysplastic syndrome patients before and after hypomethylating agent therapy. For longitudinal repertoire tracking, every patient provided one baseline bone marrow and two to three bone marrows collected at different post-treatment timepoints. Whole bone marrow served as the source for genomic DNA extraction, with DNA quality checked using TapeStation, NanoDrop OneC and PicoGreen assays. Library construction relied on the immunoSEQ multiplex PCR assay. Sequencing was run at survey resolution with two replicates of roughly 200 ng each, for a total of about 400 ng of DNA per sample. Using multiplex PCR primers aimed at V and J genes, the hsTCRB kit picked up rearranged TCRB sequences in genomic DNA. The CDR3 region was amplified in a first PCR of approximately 33 cycles using the QIAGEN Multiplex PCR Kit. Sample barcodes and Illumina adapters were attached to each replicate during a second PCR lasting about 8 cycles. Quantification of the pooled libraries was done with a QuantStudio 6 and the KAPA library quantification kit. Roughly 15 pM of pooled libraries was sequenced on an Illumina MiSeq using 156-cycle single-end reads and a 15-cycle index read. As for the authors' bioinformatics: VDJdb annotation flagged under 2% of 168,753 unique clonotypes as previously reported viral-epitope-specific. The immunoSEQ Data Assistant and immunoSEQ Analyzer turned the raw reads into TCRB repertoires that were normalized and annotated. Clonotypes were analyzed with the immunarch R package version 0.6.5 and BioAnalyzer. Richness was estimated after downsampling every repertoire to the clone count of the smallest repertoire. Fisher's exact tests classified clonotypes as expanded, contracted or novel, with novel meaning zero frequency before treatment. GLIPH2 clustered significantly changed CDR3 beta sequences using simulation_depth=1000 and kmer_min_depth=3, excluding CDR3s shorter than five residues. TCRdb obtained this table from immuneACCESS and retained in-frame rearrangements with V and J assigned. These tables miss some clones; where compared with another copy, unresolved V genes account for less than half of the shortfall, and the remainder is unexplained. The V and J calls and clone size are taken from that table; D and trimming were inferred from the DNA. The sample table contains a few thousand clones; only one count was recorded for approximately 78% of them. The ten largest clonotypes hold 4% to 6.5% of the sample.

The paper as a whole reports these results and caveats: The healthy control donors were not matched in age to the MDS patients, and this mismatch could have affected the comparison between MDS and healthy donors. No significant change in richness, rarefaction diversity or clonality was detected after hypomethylating agent treatment, either across all patients or within response groups. Novel clonotypes were found to emerge more often in responders, whereas more contracted clonotypes were observed in non-responders after treatment. A possible recognition of novel MDS antigens by the shared GLIPH2 clusters was not confirmed and needs experimental validation. Only 10 to 12 patients were analyzed, so the study cohort was small.

This sequence was found in a human donor with myelodysplastic syndrome. The rearrangement combines TRBV21-1 with TRBJ2-3; the DNA was not compared with TRBD2, the D call given in the table. TRBV21-1 is a documented pseudogene. Here the sequenced sample was bone marrow, taken before or after starting hypomethylating agent treatment for myelodysplastic syndrome (not recorded which). The CDR3 corresponds to CASSNPLGLAGADFSTDTQYF. The sequenced DNA is TGTGCCAGCAGCAACCCACTCGGACTAGCGGGAGCAGATTTTAGCACAGATACGCAGTATTTT.